This paragraph reports one T cell receptor (beta chain). Its antigen specificity is not known. Base-call qualities are not available, and no considerably larger clone is one nucleotide away. The sample comes from a study of blood T cell repertoires in COVID-19 (dated by TCRdb to about 2020). Regarding the study in general: The collaborator samples originated in the United States, Italy and Spain and spanned the acute and convalescent phases of COVID-19. The material from the prospective study consisted of cDNA or gDNA derived from T cells, B-cell-depleted T cells, or PBMCs. Subjects who had been exposed to COVID-19, were actively infected with it, or had recovered from it provided the deeply sampled blood TCRbeta repertoires that made up the dataset. The repertoires were released in a freely available public database meant as a resource for research on the immune response to SARS-CoV-2. Samples came from the ongoing ImmuneRACE study (first 160 participants) plus 1,254 subjects from 6 global collaborators. A de-identified subject ID, COVID-19 status, age in years and sex were almost always included in the sample metadata. Where HLA class I and class II types were available, the types were taken from metadata supplied by the sample provider, not from assay-based typing.

Results the study describes overall, beyond this receptor: Clinical and demographic metadata were provided uncurated, with the amount varying by source and participant.

TCRbeta CDR3 regions were amplified from genomic DNA by means of the immunoSEQ Assay, a bias-controlled multiplex PCR. The authors' pipeline ran thus. Within the assay, amplification of reference gene primers was used to estimate how many nucleated cells each sample contained. To quantify the absolute abundance of each unique TCRbeta CDR3 rearrangement, sequence reads were collapsed and filtered. For each sample, productive Simpson clonality was calculated by taking the square root of Simpson's diversity index across productive rearrangements. TCRdb carries this immuneACCESS record with in-frame sequences only. Its versions omit some clonotypes, under half of them owing to an unresolved V gene in the studies checked, with the rest unexplained. The DNA gave D and trimming, while V, J and clone size come from that table. Within this sample are about 120,000 clones, with around 90% of them counted one time only. 3.5% to 4.5% of the sample lies in the top ten.

Trimming leaves V shorter by 5 bases and J shorter by 5 bases, with the junction holding 11 bases beyond the gene matches. Reading the germline V gene gives CDR1 SGHAT and CDR2 FQNNGV. The CDR3 runs 17 amino acids, cysteine and phenylalanine included. Here the CDR3 DNA is all that survives: 51 bases in frame from base 1. At one collaborating source in Seattle, patients were enrolled during active infection and were followed longitudinally through the course of disease. Whole blood was collected in K2EDTA tubes by collaborating institutions according to the institutions' own protocols. For TCRbeta analysis, collaborators shipped samples in one of three forms: frozen whole blood, isolated PBMCs, or DNA extracted from either of those sample types.

The source is a woman aged 60-75 years with COVID-19, enrolled during active disease. The chain is encoded by TRBV11-2 joined to TRBJ2-5, with 13 junctional bases fitting TRBD2. Specimen: peripheral blood. The nucleotide sequence is TGTGCCAGCAGCGCGGGACTAGCGGGGCATACAGGGGAGACCCAGTACTTC. Its product reads: CASSAGLAGHTGETQYF.